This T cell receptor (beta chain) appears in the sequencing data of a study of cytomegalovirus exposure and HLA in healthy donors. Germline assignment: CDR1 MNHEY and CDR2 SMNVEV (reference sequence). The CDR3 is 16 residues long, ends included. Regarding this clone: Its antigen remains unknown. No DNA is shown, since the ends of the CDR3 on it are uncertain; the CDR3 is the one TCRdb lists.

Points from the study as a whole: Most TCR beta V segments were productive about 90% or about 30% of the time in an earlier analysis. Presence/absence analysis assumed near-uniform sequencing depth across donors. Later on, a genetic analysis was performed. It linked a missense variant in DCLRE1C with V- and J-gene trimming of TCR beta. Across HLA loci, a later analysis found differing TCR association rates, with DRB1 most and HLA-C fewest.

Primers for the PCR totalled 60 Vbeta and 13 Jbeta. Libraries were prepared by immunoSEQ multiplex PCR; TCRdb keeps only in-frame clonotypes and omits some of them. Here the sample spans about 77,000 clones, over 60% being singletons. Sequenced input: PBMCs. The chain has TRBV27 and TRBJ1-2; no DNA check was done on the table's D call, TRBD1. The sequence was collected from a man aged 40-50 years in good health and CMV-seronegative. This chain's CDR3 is CASSSSTGVLFGGYTF.